The rows below give T cell receptor beta chains drawn from one sample of a study of human T cells and chemical hapten exposure. TCRdb called the RACE reads again in MiXCR, with one record for every CDR3 protein. The data show roughly 250,000 distinct CDR3 sequences, 7.5% to 10% seen once. Material: whole blood, obtained in connection with sensitization to the hapten diphenylcyclopropenone (DPC). The receptors stem from a woman between 35 and 50 years old with alopecia areata. Some clones in this sample may be carry-over from other donors' samples. CDR3s include the opening cysteine and the closing phenylalanine or tryptophan. A D gene is named only where the DNA matches it firmly. Rows give clone size only sometimes, using once, few, many, or a class for an expanded clone.

j_call,v_call,d_call,clone_size,cdr3_nt,cdr3_aa
TRBJ2-5,TRBV6-5,TRBD1,NA,TGTGCCAGCAGTACCAGGACAGGGCGAGAGACCCAGTACTTC,CASSTRTGRETQYF
TRBJ1-4,TRBV16,NA,few,TGTGCCAGCAGCCAATCCGCCGGGAAAGGAGGTGAAAAACTGTTTTTT,CASSQSAGKGGEKLFF
TRBJ1-1,TRBV6-5,NA,few,TGTGCCAGCAGTTGGGGACCCGGGGGGGGCACTGAAGCTTTCTTT,CASSWGPGGGTEAFF
TRBJ2-1,TRBV20-1,TRBD2,few,TGCAGTGCTAGACCGGGAGGGGGTGCCGATGAGCAGTTCTTC,CSARPGGGADEQFF
TRBJ1-1,TRBV4-3,NA,NA,TGCGCCAGCAGCCAAGTAGAGGAGTCGAACACTGAAGCTTTCTTT,CASSQVEESNTEAFF
TRBJ1-2,TRBV10-3,NA,NA,TGTGCCATCAGGGAGGGTGAAGACTATGGCTACACCTTC,CAIREGEDYGYTF
TRBJ2-3,TRBV20-1,TRBD1,many,TGCAGTGCTAGTCCCCTCGACAGGGCGAGCACAGATACGCAGTATTTT,CSASPLDRASTDTQYF
TRBJ1-5,TRBV5-1,NA,many,TGCGCCAGCAGCTTGGGGGACCCCAATCAGCCCCAGCATTTT,CASSLGDPNQPQHF
TRBJ2-7,TRBV20-1,NA,NA,TGCAGTGCTAGAGATCCCCTATCCAGCGTCCACGAGCAGTACTTC,CSARDPLSSVHEQYF
TRBJ2-7,TRBV7-2,NA,NA,TGTGCCAGCAGCTCCTACCGCTCCTACGAGCAGTACTTC,CASSSYRSYEQYF
TRBJ2-3,TRBV5-1,TRBD2,NA,TGCGCCAGCAGCCCTCCACCCCGTGATAGCGGGCTAAGCACAGATACGCAGTATTTT,CASSPPPRDSGLSTDTQYF
TRBJ2-7,TRBV29-1,NA,NA,TGCAGCGGGGGCGGCGGCTCCTACGAGCAGTACTTC,CSGGGGSYEQYF
TRBJ2-7,TRBV6-2/TRBV6-3,NA,few,TGTGCCAGCAGTTGGTCCGTAGTCTACGAGCAGTACTTC,CASSWSVVYEQYF
TRBJ2-1,TRBV4-1,TRBD1,few,TGCGCCAGCTGCCGGGACAGGGTTGGTGAGCAGTTCTTC,CASCRDRVGEQFF
TRBJ1-1,TRBV4-2,NA,many,TGTGCCAGCAGCCAAGACAGCAAGAACACTGAAGCTTTCTTT,CASSQDSKNTEAFF
TRBJ2-5,TRBV29-1,NA,NA,TGCAGCGTTGATCAGGGAGAGACCCAGTACTTC,CSVDQGETQYF
TRBJ2-1,TRBV4-1,NA,few,TGCGCCAGCAGCCAACCGACGCTATACAATGAGCAGTTCTTC,CASSQPTLYNEQFF
TRBJ2-1,TRBV4-2,NA,NA,TGTGCCAGCAGCCAAGCAGCAAGGACAACGTCTAATGAGCAGTTCTTC,CASSQAARTTSNEQFF
TRBJ1-1,TRBV28,NA,NA,TGTGCCAGCAAAACCCCGGGGCACCCTATGAACACTGAAGCTTTCTTT,CASKTPGHPMNTEAFF
TRBJ2-1,TRBV7-2,NA,NA,TGTGCCAGCAGCCTCCAGCCCCTGACGGGAGTGGTCTACAATGAGCAGTTCTTC,CASSLQPLTGVVYNEQFF
TRBJ1-4,TRBV20-1,NA,NA,TGCAGTGCTAGGGACAGCGCAACTAATGAAAAACTGTTTTTT,CSARDSATNEKLFF
TRBJ2-2,TRBV12-3/TRBV12-4,NA,NA,TGTGCCAGCAGTTTAGCGGGAGGGAACACCGGGGAGCTGTTTTTT,CASSLAGGNTGELFF
TRBJ1-1,TRBV28,NA,few,TGTGCCAGCATCGGGGGAGGGTCGCGAACTGAAGCTTTCTTT,CASIGGGSRTEAFF
TRBJ2-7,TRBV2,TRBD2,many,TGTGCCAGCAGTAGCGGGAGGGTTACCTACGAGCAGTACTTC,CASSSGRVTYEQYF
TRBJ1-2,TRBV28,NA,NA,TGTGCCAGCAGTCCCCCCGGTGGTCGGGGCGAAAGGGCTGGCTACACCTTC,CASSPPGGRGERAGYTF
TRBJ2-2,TRBV7-2,TRBD1,NA,TGTGCCAGCGTGGGACAGGGGGGCACCGGGGAGCTGTTTTTT,CASVGQGGTGELFF
TRBJ2-3,TRBV7-2,NA,few,TGTGCCAGCAGCTTAGCGACGCCTCCTAATCAGTATTTT,CASSLATPPNQYF
TRBJ2-3,TRBV20-1,NA,few,TGCAGTGCGTGGGGGGTGGATACGCAGTATTTT,CSAWGVDTQYF
TRBJ1-1,TRBV6-5,NA,many,TGTGCCACCTCTCAGCGGAGCACTGAAGCTTTCTTT,CATSQRSTEAFF
TRBJ2-1,TRBV6-5,NA,NA,TGTGCCAGCAGTCCCCACCTCTTCTGGGGACGGTTCTTC,CASSPHLFWGRFF
TRBJ1-2,TRBV6-5,NA,NA,TGTGCCAGCAGCTTCCCTGAGGCGGGGGCAAGTGGCTACACCTTC,CASSFPEAGASGYTF
TRBJ2-7,TRBV27,TRBD1,NA,TGTGCCAGCAGGGAATCACAGGGGTACCCTTACGAGCAGTACTTC,CASRESQGYPYEQYF
TRBJ2-2,TRBV2,NA,many,TGTGCCAGCAGCCCGGACCTCGCGAACACCGGGGAGCTGTTTTTT,CASSPDLANTGELFF
TRBJ2-5,TRBV29-1,NA,NA,TGCAGCGTCGGAGATTCGGGCTGGGAGACCCAGTACTTC,CSVGDSGWETQYF
TRBJ2-7,TRBV6-2/TRBV6-3,NA,many,TGTGCCAGCAGTTACTCGGTTTCCTACGAGCAGTACTTC,CASSYSVSYEQYF
TRBJ2-3,TRBV3-1,NA,NA,TGTGCCAGCAGCCCCGGTCCATTAGATACGCAGTATTTT,CASSPGPLDTQYF
TRBJ1-1,TRBV28,NA,NA,TGTGCCAGCAGTTTAATGGCCGGGGGGGCTTTCTTT,CASSLMAGGAFF
TRBJ1-5,TRBV12-3/TRBV12-4,NA,NA,TGTGCCAGCAGTTTTCGGGACGGTAATCAGCCCCAGCATTTT,CASSFRDGNQPQHF
TRBJ1-5,TRBV12-3/TRBV12-4,NA,few,TGTGCCAGCAGTTTTGCTCTGGACGGACCGGGCAATCAGCCCCAGCATTTT,CASSFALDGPGNQPQHF
TRBJ2-1,TRBV28,NA,NA,TGTGCCAGCAGTTTACAGGGAACTATACAGAATGAGCAGTTCTTC,CASSLQGTIQNEQFF
TRBJ2-7,TRBV7-9,NA,NA,TGTGCCAGCAGCTTAGGGGCAGGGATCGAGTACGAGCAGTACTTC,CASSLGAGIEYEQYF
TRBJ1-1,TRBV6-5,NA,NA,TGTGCCAGCAGTTACTCGATGCTCAATACAGCTACGCTCACTGAAGCTTTCTTT,CASSYSMLNTATLTEAFF
TRBJ1-2,TRBV20-1,TRBD1,few,TGCAGTGCTACGCACAGGGGGGACTATGGCTACACCTTC,CSATHRGDYGYTF
TRBJ2-6,TRBV15,NA,few,TGTGCCACCAGCAGAGAACTGAGGGGGGCCAACGTCCTGACTTTC,CATSRELRGANVLTF
TRBJ2-3,TRBV11-3,NA,NA,TGTGCCAGCAGCTTACAGTTCTCAGATACGCAGTATTTT,CASSLQFSDTQYF
TRBJ1-1,TRBV20-1,TRBD1,NA,TGCAGTGCTAGCGTTCCAGTCCCGGGACAGTCCACTGAAGCTTTCTTT,CSASVPVPGQSTEAFF
TRBJ2-7,TRBV5-1,NA,few,TGCGCCAGCAGCAAGGAGGGGCTACCCTACGAGCAGTACTTC,CASSKEGLPYEQYF
TRBJ1-5,TRBV28,NA,many,TGTGCCAGCAGTTTGGGCAATCAGCCCCAGCATTTT,CASSLGNQPQHF
TRBJ2-1,TRBV7-2,NA,many,TGTGCCAGCAGCTTTACGGGGAGCTCCTACAATGAGCAGTTCTTC,CASSFTGSSYNEQFF
TRBJ1-2,TRBV6-2/TRBV6-3,TRBD1,few,TGTGCCAGCACCCAGGGGGGAGACCGCTATGGCTACACCTTC,CASTQGGDRYGYTF
TRBJ2-3,TRBV20-1,NA,few,TGCAGTGCTAGAGGACCGTGGGGCACAGATACGCAGTATTTT,CSARGPWGTDTQYF
TRBJ2-3,TRBV6-5,TRBD1,few,TGTGCCAGCAGATTGACAGGGATTTTTGGAGATACGCAGTATTTT,CASRLTGIFGDTQYF
TRBJ1-2,TRBV7-9,NA,NA,TGTGCCAGCAGTTCGGGTACGGGGAGCGACTATGGCTACACCTTC,CASSSGTGSDYGYTF
TRBJ2-2,TRBV12-3/TRBV12-4,TRBD2,few,TGTGCCAGCAGTTTACAAGCGGGAGGGGAGCTGTTTTTT,CASSLQAGGELFF